These T cell receptor beta chains were read from a single sample in a study of response to subunit inactivated influenza vaccine. TCRdb itself ran the RT-PCR reads through MiXCR, one entry per CDR3 protein. The sample lists about 650,000 distinct CDR3 sequences, around 13% occurring once. Sequencing was performed on PBMCs from blood, taken approximately 15 days before vaccination. The origin of the receptors is a man aged 45 to 65 who received an inactivated influenza vaccine. Both conserved end residues are trimmed from each CDR3.

v_gene: TRBV9; j_gene: TRBJ2-7; len: 12; CDR3aa: ASSVGSQGGEQY
v_gene: TRBV5-5; j_gene: TRBJ1-1; len: 13; CDR3aa: ASSLEGTGTTEAF
v_gene: TRBV6-1; j_gene: TRBJ1-5; len: 11; CDR3aa: ASSQGERMPQH
v_gene: TRBV5-1; j_gene: TRBJ2-5; len: 12; CDR3aa: ASSLMTSMETQY
v_gene: TRBV2; j_gene: TRBJ1-1; len: 13; CDR3aa: ASSEARRGDTEAF
v_gene: TRBV29-1; j_gene: TRBJ2-5; len: 9; CDR3aa: SVGSGQAQY
v_gene: TRBV6-1; j_gene: TRBJ2-1; len: 11; CDR3aa: ASRRAGLYEQF
v_gene: TRBV29-1; j_gene: TRBJ2-1; len: 11; CDR3aa: SVRLSTYNEQF
v_gene: TRBV6-2/TRBV6-3; j_gene: TRBJ1-5; len: 17; CDR3aa: ASSPPQLGAGIGNQPQH
v_gene: TRBV13; j_gene: TRBJ2-7; len: 15; CDR3aa: ASSLGRERGVPYEQY
v_gene: TRBV20-1; j_gene: TRBJ2-3; len: 12; CDR3aa: SASPAMSEDTQY
v_gene: TRBV9; j_gene: TRBJ2-1; len: 14; CDR3aa: ASSPGTSGSVDEQF
v_gene: TRBV29-1; j_gene: TRBJ2-7; len: 9; CDR3aa: SVFGFYEQY
v_gene: TRBV11-1; j_gene: TRBJ2-1; len: 16; CDR3aa: ASSYTTGTSGDYNEQF
v_gene: TRBV14; j_gene: TRBJ2-7; len: 12; CDR3aa: ASSHRDGYYEQY
v_gene: TRBV28; j_gene: TRBJ2-7; len: 13; CDR3aa: ASSLFPKKGREQY
v_gene: TRBV20-1; j_gene: TRBJ2-7; len: 12; CDR3aa: SARDLTGGHEQY
v_gene: TRBV29-1; j_gene: TRBJ2-3; len: 16; CDR3aa: SVETPSGRLHSTDTQY
v_gene: TRBV29-1; j_gene: TRBJ2-1; len: 13; CDR3aa: SVLPGEFTYNEQF
v_gene: TRBV20-1; j_gene: TRBJ1-4; len: 11; CDR3aa: SAQADGNEKLF
v_gene: TRBV5-1; j_gene: TRBJ2-1; len: 14; CDR3aa: ASSPWVEDYYNEQF
v_gene: TRBV2; j_gene: TRBJ2-2; len: 13; CDR3aa: ASSTGPGVSGELF
v_gene: TRBV19; j_gene: TRBJ2-6; len: 14; CDR3aa: ASTQGSGSGPNVLT
v_gene: TRBV3-1; j_gene: TRBJ2-1; len: 10; CDR3aa: ASRDIYNEQF
v_gene: TRBV6-4; j_gene: TRBJ2-5; len: 13; CDR3aa: ASSDCSVSQETQY
v_gene: TRBV11-1; j_gene: TRBJ2-7; len: 12; CDR3aa: ASSSTLLPKEQY
v_gene: TRBV28; j_gene: TRBJ1-2; len: 14; CDR3aa: ASSFRGRLSNYGYT
v_gene: TRBV6-1; j_gene: TRBJ2-2; len: 11; CDR3aa: ASSPGAGGELF
v_gene: TRBV7-8; j_gene: TRBJ2-3; len: 14; CDR3aa: ASSPYRGSPPDTQY
v_gene: TRBV7-3; j_gene: TRBJ2-1; len: 11; CDR3aa: ASSLGTPNEQF
v_gene: TRBV7-7; j_gene: TRBJ2-7; len: 15; CDR3aa: ASRTPLFAGLTNEQY
v_gene: TRBV9; j_gene: TRBJ2-3; len: 12; CDR3aa: ASSLTAGSDTQY
v_gene: TRBV7-2; j_gene: TRBJ2-4; len: 13; CDR3aa: ASSSPRTSGNIQY
v_gene: TRBV12-3/TRBV12-4; j_gene: TRBJ1-1; len: 12; CDR3aa: ASTLQGGSAEAF
v_gene: TRBV29-1; j_gene: TRBJ2-5; len: 11; CDR3aa: SVEYRGQETQY
v_gene: TRBV12-3/TRBV12-4; j_gene: TRBJ2-1; len: 13; CDR3aa: ASMGRLASGRASF
v_gene: TRBV28; j_gene: TRBJ2-7; len: 14; CDR3aa: ASSLTGALVLYEQY
v_gene: TRBV5-1; j_gene: TRBJ1-2; len: 10; CDR3aa: ASSLEQYGYT
v_gene: TRBV10-3; j_gene: TRBJ2-1; len: 14; CDR3aa: AISEPGLAPNNEQF
v_gene: TRBV4-3; j_gene: TRBJ2-1; len: 15; CDR3aa: ASSQDRPSGAHNEQF
v_gene: TRBV20-1; j_gene: TRBJ2-1; len: 12; CDR3aa: SATSGRAYNEQF
v_gene: TRBV12-3/TRBV12-4; j_gene: TRBJ1-2; len: 12; CDR3aa: ASSLAGRTYGYT
v_gene: TRBV27; j_gene: TRBJ2-1; len: 11; CDR3aa: ASSLFSYNEQF
v_gene: TRBV14; j_gene: TRBJ2-1; len: 13; CDR3aa: ASGPLGQGDNEQF
v_gene: TRBV7-6; j_gene: TRBJ2-3; len: 11; CDR3aa: ASSLLGIDTQY
v_gene: TRBV9; j_gene: TRBJ1-1; len: 12; CDR3aa: ASRPGQRNTEAF
v_gene: TRBV10-3; j_gene: TRBJ1-2; len: 10; CDR3aa: AISESRDGYT
v_gene: TRBV20-1; j_gene: TRBJ1-5; len: 16; CDR3aa: SATGDRGSFLSNQPQH